This paragraph reports one T cell receptor beta chain. Antigen: not known. The sample is drawn from a study of T cell responses to AZD1222 COVID-19 vaccine. The CDR3 has 15 amino acids. With 2 bases removed from V and 3 bases from J, the gap between germline ends came to 12 bases. CDR1 and CDR2 from the germline V gene are LGHNA and YNFKEQ. Generated by immunoSEQ multiplex PCR, the TCRdb table keeps only in-frame clones and is missing some. The sample shows about 110,000 clones, 70% to 90% of them seen only once. Study findings and constraints: Regions left unmutated in variants are reportedly the target of nearly half of spike-specific TCRs. Repertoires were obtained solely post-peak T cell response. Females outnumbered males among donors, who were mostly white British; clonal diversity was possibly underestimated. Baseline serology detected seropositivity in only six AZD1222 recipients.

The specimen comprised peripheral blood, sampled on day 0 of MenACWY control vaccination. The chain combines TRBV4-2 with TRBJ2-3; a weak D match, TRBD1 (5 bases). This TCR came from an adult in good health. CDR3 in amino acids: CASSQNAAGTDTQYF. Written as DNA, the CDR3 is TGTGCCAGCAGCCAAAATGCGGCAGGGACAGATACGCAGTATTTT.